A selection of T cell receptor beta chains follows, all from one sample in a study of blood T cell repertoires in COVID-19. Only in-frame clones appear in the TCRdb table, and some are missing; sequencing was by immunoSEQ multiplex PCR. Here the sample spans roughly 57,000 clones, approximately 91% being singletons. The material sequenced was peripheral blood. These receptors originate from a human donor in a cohort sampled during active COVID-19. Both conserved end residues are part of each CDR3. A D gene is named only where the DNA matches it firmly. Only part of the rows carry a size: once, few, many, or a class if the clone is expanded.

J gene	D gene	V gene	clone size	CDR3 length	CDR3 protein	CDR3 DNA
TRBJ1-1	.	TRBV29-1	few	13	CSVEDRGYTEAFF	TGCAGCGTTGAAGATCGGGGTTACACTGAAGCTTTCTTT
TRBJ2-3	.	TRBV28	.	15	CASRLTEPLTDTQYF	TGTGCCAGCAGACTTACGGAGCCCCTTACAGATACGCAGTATTTT
TRBJ1-6	.	TRBV2	.	15	CASSEWGGEGTPLHF	TGTGCCAGCAGTGAATGGGGAGGGGAGGGAACACCCCTCCACTTT
TRBJ1-2	.	TRBV9	.	12	CASTKGVGGYTF	TGTGCCAGCACCAAAGGGGTAGGAGGCTACACCTTC
TRBJ2-7	.	TRBV6-6	.	12	CASSYRGWEQYF	TGTGCCAGCAGTTACCGAGGGTGGGAGCAGTACTTC
TRBJ2-3	TRBD2	TRBV4-1	.	15	CASSQGLAGGDTQYF	TGCGCCAGCAGCCAAGGACTAGCGGGAGGGGATACGCAGTATTTT
TRBJ2-2	.	TRBV30	.	13	CAWSVGGTGELFF	TGTGCCTGGAGTGTAGGAGGAACCGGGGAGCTGTTTTTT
TRBJ1-2	.	TRBV4-1	.	15	CASSQEVAGLYGYTF	TGCGCCAGCAGCCAAGAAGTGGCGGGACTCTATGGCTACACCTTC
TRBJ1-1	TRBD1	TRBV19	.	15	CASTSWTGVNTEAFF	TGTGCCAGTACCTCATGGACAGGGGTGAACACTGAAGCTTTCTTT
TRBJ2-1	TRBD1	TRBV28	.	15	CASGPWTGKSNEQFF	TGTGCCAGCGGACCATGGACAGGGAAGTCCAATGAGCAGTTCTTC
TRBJ2-3	TRBD2	TRBV7-2	once	19	CASSLRSSGGALPTDTQYF	TGTGCCAGCAGCTTACGGTCTAGCGGGGGAGCCTTACCCACAGATACGCAGTATTTT
TRBJ1-3	.	TRBV4-1	.	19	CASSPRGRLDIYSGNTIYF	TGCGCCAGCAGCCCCCGGGGTCGTCTTGACATATATTCTGGAAACACCATATATTTT
TRBJ1-5	.	TRBV19	.	14	CASSISGEGQPQHF	TGTGCCAGTAGTATCTCGGGGGAAGGACAGCCCCAGCATTTT
TRBJ1-3	TRBD1	TRBV6-6	.	18	CASSPTGGQGARGNTIYF	TGTGCCAGCAGTCCAACGGGGGGACAGGGGGCGCGTGGAAACACCATATATTTT
TRBJ2-3	TRBD2	TRBV6-5	.	15	CASSYRLAGMDTQYF	TGTGCCAGCAGTTACCGACTAGCGGGGATGGATACGCAGTATTTT
TRBJ2-5	.	TRBV5-1	.	11	CASSQKETQYF	TGCGCCAGCAGCCAAAAAGAGACCCAGTACTTC
TRBJ2-7	TRBD2	TRBV5-1	.	19	CASSLMGFASGSGDYEQYF	TGCGCCAGCAGCTTGATGGGGTTTGCTAGCGGGAGTGGGGACTACGAGCAGTACTTC
TRBJ1-4	.	TRBV7-9	.	16	CASSLFLGEINEKLFF	TGTGCCAGCAGCTTATTTTTAGGGGAAATTAATGAAAAACTGTTTTTT
TRBJ2-1	.	TRBV11-3	.	15	CASSSGVSSYNEQFF	TGTGCCAGCAGCTCCGGGGTTAGCTCCTACAATGAGCAGTTCTTC
TRBJ2-7	TRBD2	TRBV3-1/TRBV3-2	.	15	CASSHILAGGGEQYF	TGTGCCAGCAGCCATATACTAGCGGGAGGTGGAGAGCAGTACTTC
TRBJ2-5	.	TRBV5-4	.	14	CASSLAVGEETQYF	TGTGCCAGCAGCTTGGCCGTCGGGGAAGAGACCCAGTACTTC
TRBJ1-5	.	TRBV6-4	few	13	CASSVDSNQPQHF	TGTGCCAGCAGTGTAGATAGCAATCAGCCCCAGCATTTT
TRBJ2-6	TRBD2	TRBV3-1/TRBV3-2	.	20	CASSQVGTNPQSSGANVLTF	TGTGCCAGCAGCCAAGTTGGGACTAACCCCCAGAGCTCTGGGGCCAACGTCCTGACTTTC
TRBJ2-3	TRBD2	TRBV5-1	once	14	CASRTSVSTDTQYF	TGCGCCAGCAGGACTAGCGTTAGCACAGATACGCAGTATTTT
TRBJ1-1	.	TRBV11-2	.	15	CASSLGLGGPTEAFF	TGTGCCAGCAGCTTAGGCCTTGGGGGCCCCACTGAAGCTTTCTTT
TRBJ1-6	.	TRBV7-2	.	12	CASSLLGRDLHF	TGTGCCAGCAGCTTACTAGGCCGGGACCTCCACTTT
TRBJ1-2	.	TRBV4-3	.	14	CASSQDSTTPGYTF	TGCGCCAGCAGCCAAGATAGTACGACTCCGGGCTACACCTTC
TRBJ2-2	.	TRBV29-1	.	13	CSVRQLRGGELFF	TGCAGCGTCCGACAGCTAAGGGGCGGGGAGCTGTTTTTT
TRBJ1-5	.	TRBV5-1	once	15	CASSLGTGFDQPQHF	TGCGCCAGCAGCTTGGGTACAGGGTTCGATCAGCCCCAGCATTTT
TRBJ1-2	.	TRBV12-3/TRBV12-4	once	13	CASSFGAGRGYTF	TGTGCCAGCAGTTTTGGGGCAGGACGGGGCTACACCTTC
TRBJ2-1	TRBD2	TRBV28	.	13	CASSFRLAGEQFF	TGTGCCAGCAGTTTCCGACTAGCTGGTGAGCAGTTCTTC
TRBJ2-5	.	TRBV30	.	13	CAWSESQKETQYF	TGTGCCTGGAGTGAATCGCAGAAAGAGACCCAGTACTTC
TRBJ2-3	.	TRBV6-5	.	14	CASRDSFNTDTQYF	TGTGCCAGCCGCGATTCATTTAACACAGATACGCAGTATTTT
TRBJ1-6	.	TRBV4-2	.	16	CASSQDKGRGRSPLHF	TGTGCCAGCAGCCAAGATAAAGGGAGAGGGCGTTCACCCCTCCACTTT
TRBJ2-1	.	TRBV4-1	.	13	CASSQGGIDEQFF	TGCGCCAGCAGCCAAGGAGGGATTGATGAGCAGTTCTTC
TRBJ2-6	.	TRBV28	.	14	CASSRSSGANVLTF	TGTGCCAGCAGTCGCAGCTCTGGGGCCAACGTCCTGACTTTC
TRBJ2-6	.	TRBV2	once	18	CASRVRGDSIGGANVLTF	TGTGCCAGCAGAGTTCGAGGAGACTCAATAGGCGGGGCCAACGTCCTGACTTTC
TRBJ1-1	.	TRBV30	.	14	CAWSWGRSVTEAFF	TGTGCCTGGAGTTGGGGCAGGTCCGTGACTGAAGCTTTCTTT
TRBJ2-2	TRBD2	TRBV5-4	once	16	CASSDSGGASTGELFF	TGTGCCAGCAGCGATAGCGGGGGGGCCTCCACCGGGGAGCTGTTTTTT
TRBJ2-4	.	TRBV2	.	15	CASSEVTGSKNIQYF	TGTGCCAGCAGTGAAGTTACGGGGTCCAAAAACATTCAGTACTTC
TRBJ1-1	.	TRBV6-2/TRBV6-3	.	12	CASSSGTPEAFF	TGTGCCAGCAGTTCCGGGACTCCGGAAGCTTTCTTT
TRBJ2-3	.	TRBV7-2	.	15	CASSPSAGAEDTQYF	TGTGCCAGCAGCCCTTCAGCGGGTGCTGAAGATACGCAGTATTTT
TRBJ2-1	.	TRBV19	.	14	CASSILSGNNEQFF	TGTGCCAGTAGTATCCTCAGCGGCAACAATGAGCAGTTCTTC
TRBJ1-5	.	TRBV5-8	.	15	CASTLGHYSNQPQHF	TGTGCCAGCACCCTGGGACACTATAGCAATCAGCCCCAGCATTTT
TRBJ2-5	.	TRBV11-2	.	15	CASSLSQGILWAQYF	TGTGCCAGCAGCTTAAGTCAGGGGATCCTTTGGGCCCAGTACTTC
TRBJ2-1	.	TRBV28	.	13	CASTKAGADEQFF	TGTGCCAGCACCAAAGCAGGGGCCGATGAGCAGTTCTTC
TRBJ2-3	.	TRBV7-3	.	15	CASSITGYNTDTQYF	TGTGCCAGCAGCATCACAGGGTATAACACAGATACGCAGTATTTT
TRBJ2-1	TRBD2	TRBV4-1	.	15	CASSEIAGGRNEQFF	TGCGCCAGCAGCGAAATAGCGGGAGGACGTAATGAGCAGTTCTTC
TRBJ1-1	TRBD1	TRBV27	.	16	CASSSATDRAGTEAFF	TGTGCCAGCAGTTCGGCAACGGACAGGGCGGGCACTGAAGCTTTCTTT
TRBJ1-1	.	TRBV6-1	few	15	CASSEAPRPVKQAFF	TGTGCCAGCAGTGAAGCGCCGAGGCCAGTTAAGCAAGCTTTCTTT
TRBJ1-2	.	TRBV9	.	14	CASSPGRSLYGYTF	TGTGCCAGCAGCCCAGGCCGTTCCCTCTATGGCTACACCTTC
TRBJ1-5	.	TRBV6-6	.	15	CASRVSTGRDQPQHF	TGTGCCAGCAGAGTCTCGACAGGACGAGATCAGCCCCAGCATTTT
TRBJ2-2	TRBD2	TRBV6-5	.	13	CASSSISGGGLFF	TGTGCCAGCAGTTCAATAAGCGGGGGTGGGCTGTTTTTT
TRBJ2-2	.	TRBV11-3	few	13	CASSILRTGELFF	TGTGCCAGCAGTATACTAAGAACCGGGGAGCTGTTTTTT